The source of this T cell receptor (beta chain) is a study of blood T cell repertoires in COVID-19. Background on the study: Sample material is recorded as cDNA or gDNA derived from T cells, B-cell-depleted T cells, or PBMCs.

Patients at the Seattle site were enrolled during active infection and followed longitudinally. Per the authors' pipeline: Amplified reference gene primers provided the basis for estimating nucleated cell counts. Produced via immunoSEQ multiplex PCR; TCRdb's table is partial and in-frame only. V, J and clone size derive from that table, while D and trimming were established from the DNA sequence. Of around 40,000 clones in the sample, approximately 87% were seen once. The V end lost 0 bases, the J end lost 0 bases, and 9 bases lay between the germline ends. This CDR3 comprises 15 residues. Germline values: CDR1 SGHRS, CDR2 YFSETQ.

Sequenced material: peripheral blood. The source is a man aged 40-49 years with COVID-19, enrolled during active disease. This sequence joins TRBV5-1 and TRBJ1-1, with TRBD1 as a possible D gene (5 bases). CDR3 region: CASSLAAGMNTEAFF. CDR3 bases: TGCGCCAGCAGCTTGGCGGCAGGGATGAACACTGAAGCTTTCTTT.